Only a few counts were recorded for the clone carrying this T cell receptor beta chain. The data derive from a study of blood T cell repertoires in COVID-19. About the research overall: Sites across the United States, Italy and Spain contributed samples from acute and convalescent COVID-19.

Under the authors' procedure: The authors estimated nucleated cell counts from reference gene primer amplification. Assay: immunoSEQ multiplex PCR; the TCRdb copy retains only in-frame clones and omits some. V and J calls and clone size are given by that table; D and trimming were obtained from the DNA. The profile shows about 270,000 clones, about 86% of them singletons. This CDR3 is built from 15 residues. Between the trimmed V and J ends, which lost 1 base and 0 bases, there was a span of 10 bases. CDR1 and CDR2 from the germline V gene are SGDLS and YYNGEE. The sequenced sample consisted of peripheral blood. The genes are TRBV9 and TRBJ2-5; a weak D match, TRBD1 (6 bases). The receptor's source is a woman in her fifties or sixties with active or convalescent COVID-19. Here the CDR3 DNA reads TGTGCCAGCAGCGTACGGACAGAGTACCAAGAGACCCAGTACTTC. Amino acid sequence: CASSVRTEYQETQYF. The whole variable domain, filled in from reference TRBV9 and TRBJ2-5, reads DSGVTQTPKHLITATGQRVTLRCSPRSGDLSVYWYQQSLDQGLQFLIQYYNGEERAKGNILERFSAQQFPDLHSELNLSSLELGDSALYFCASSVRTEYQETQYFGPGTRLLVL.